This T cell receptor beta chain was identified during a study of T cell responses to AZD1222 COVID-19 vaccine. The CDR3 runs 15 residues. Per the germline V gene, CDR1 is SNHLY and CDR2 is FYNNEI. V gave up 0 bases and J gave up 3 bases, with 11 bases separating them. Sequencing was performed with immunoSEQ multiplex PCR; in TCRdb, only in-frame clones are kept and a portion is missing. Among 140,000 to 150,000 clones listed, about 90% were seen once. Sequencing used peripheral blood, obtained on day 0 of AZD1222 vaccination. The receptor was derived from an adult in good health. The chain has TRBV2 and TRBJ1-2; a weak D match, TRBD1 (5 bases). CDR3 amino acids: CASSEAEGLYYGYTF. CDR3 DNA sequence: TGTGCCAGCAGTGAAGCGGAGGGGTTATACTATGGCTACACCTTC.